These 3 T cell receptor beta chains share one sample of origin, sequenced in a study of radiotherapy plus CTLA-4 blockade in lung cancer. Clones were read by immunoSEQ multiplex PCR, and TCRdb kept only the in-frame ones, dropping some. Of over 75,000 clones listed, roughly four fifths are singletons. Source: peripheral blood, taken from a patient treated with radiotherapy plus ipilimumab. The source is a human donor with non-small cell lung cancer who had stable disease on radiotherapy plus ipilimumab.

The DNA of the CDR3 is TGTGCCAGCAGTGAAGCGCTGACGGTTTCCGGGGAGCTGTTTTTT. This sequence encodes CASSEALTVSGELFF. The chain links TRBV6-1 to TRBJ2-2, with no clear D. Germline V lookup: CDR1 MNHNS, CDR2 SASEGT. The CDR3 has 15 amino acids. V was clipped by 0 bases and J by 6 bases, with 11 bases between them.

This clone was seen a few times. The chain joins TRBV19 to TRBJ1-3; 7 bases agree with TRBD1. The length of the CDR3 is 15 residues. V shed 9 bases and J 4 bases; nucleotides not matched to a gene: 12. Germline CDR1 and CDR2: LNHDA and SQIVND (reference sequence). The DNA of the CDR3 is TGTGCCAGCTTTAACAGGGGCGCCGGCGGAAACACCATATATTTT. Amino acid sequence: CASFNRGAGGNTIYF.

The gene calls are TRBV7-9 and TRBJ1-5; D is possibly TRBD1 (5 bases). The CDR3 covers 14 residues. The germline V gene has CDR1 SEHNR and CDR2 FQNEAQ (reference sequence). Trimming pared 5 bases from V and 6 bases from J, leaving 14 bases between. The CDR3 protein is CASSLPGLGQPQHF. CDR3 nucleotides: TGTGCCAGCAGCCTACCAGGGTTGGGTCAGCCCCAGCATTTT.